This T cell receptor (beta chain) was sequenced for a study of beta chain features in type 1 diabetes (dated by TCRdb to the late 2010s). Background for the entire study: No differences in mean age, gender distribution, total cell number or subset yield were found between patients and healthy donors. Whereas all 30 or so donors provided naive and central memory subsets, regulatory and stem cell-like memory subsets were isolated from just 8 patients and about 8 healthy donors. The study compared TCRB repertoires of sorted circulating CD4+ T cell subsets between recently diagnosed type 1 diabetes patients and matched healthy donors. A total of some 110 million sorted cells were examined across all samples, and a strong correlation was observed between cell number per subset and RNA yield.

What the study reported, not specific to this receptor: Because cDNA was sequenced instead of genomic DNA, activated cells with high expression could be over-represented, although the groups did not differ in activation or CD3 levels. The naive, central memory and regulatory TCRB repertoires appeared to resemble one another more closely among patients than among healthy donors. Because the HLA sub-analyses included only small numbers of individuals, any influence of HLA type on TCRB rearrangement was left unresolved. Fewer insertions and more nucleotide deletions at VDJ recombination sites were observed in patients with type 1 diabetes, implying thymic rearrangement abnormalities. In all four CD4+ subsets, TCRB CDR3 length was moderately but significantly shorter in type 1 diabetes patients. Shorter templates might be favored by PCR, yet because patient and control samples were amplified and corrected together, any such skew would affect both groups equally.

From each donor, a single peripheral blood sample of around 120 mL on average was drawn into heparinised tubes. A BD FACSAria II and a panel including CD45RO, CCR7, CD25, CD127, CD95 and CD27 were used to sort naive, central memory, regulatory and stem cell-like memory CD4+ T cells. Every sorted population had a purity above 95%. PBMCs were isolated immediately by Lymphoprep density gradient centrifugation and stained directly without culture. So that batch effects would be minimized, each experiment stained and sorted samples in pairs, pairing one healthy donor with one patient. The High Capacity cDNA Reverse Transcription Kit was used to reverse transcribe all of the isolated RNA, meaning that expressed TCRB transcripts were what got sequenced. Naive, central memory and regulatory T cell samples underwent deep immunoSEQ sequencing, averaging approximately 3.5 million total reads per sample. Sorted cells were lysed in RLT buffer and RNA was extracted with DNase-treated RNeasy Micro or Mini kits, depending on cell number. To prevent cross-contamination, every cell subset was processed on its own, while patient and healthy donor samples were processed together. Using the immunoSEQ multiplex PCR, TCRB sequences were amplified from cDNA into 87-bp fragments spanning the CDR3 region. Sequencing of the amplicons was performed on the Illumina HiSeq platform. The original pipeline was this. PCR bias was computationally corrected using synthetic template baselines, reads within Hamming distance 2 were collapsed, and singletons that could not be merged were discarded. By aligning reads against IMGT, V, D and J genes, CDR3 length, and insertions or deletions at six rearrangement sites were assigned. Within each subset, clonotype counts were normalized to the number of sorted cells before true diversity and Gini coefficients were calculated with the tcR R package. The overlap coefficient, calculated on TCRB nucleotide sequences, was used to quantify repertoire sharing. As a proxy for the pre-selection repertoire, out-of-frame TCRB sequences from naive cells were analyzed. Not all clones reach the TCRdb copy of this immuneACCESS table, which keeps in-frame sequences only. Checked studies attribute under half of the gap to unresolved V genes and leave the rest unexplained. Clone size and V and J calls were adopted from that table, with D and trimming inferred from the DNA. This sample comprises 900,000 or so clones, 17% of them detected only once. The top ten clones comprise around 0.02% of the sample.

Of note for this clone: Its antigen is not yet known. The record has no base qualities; no much larger clone is one base away.

This clonotype was sampled from a young woman in good health. The sequenced material came from naive CD4+ T cells from blood. Taken with the paper, the label for cell subset or site translates to: true naive CD4+ T cells.

For the CDR3, the sequence is CASRNGQAYYGYTF. The DNA sequence is as follows: TGTGCCAGCAGGAATGGACAGGCATACTATGGCTACACCTTC. This chain joins TRBV2 to TRBJ1-2, and 7 bases in between align with TRBD1. The CDR3, cysteine through phenylalanine, is 14 amino acids long. Only the CDR3 region is kept as DNA, spanning 42 bases read in frame from base 1. The germline V and J ends show losses of 6 bases and 3 bases respectively, and no gene match explains 7 bases of the junction. The CDR1 and CDR2 encoded by the germline V gene are SNHLY and FYNNEI.